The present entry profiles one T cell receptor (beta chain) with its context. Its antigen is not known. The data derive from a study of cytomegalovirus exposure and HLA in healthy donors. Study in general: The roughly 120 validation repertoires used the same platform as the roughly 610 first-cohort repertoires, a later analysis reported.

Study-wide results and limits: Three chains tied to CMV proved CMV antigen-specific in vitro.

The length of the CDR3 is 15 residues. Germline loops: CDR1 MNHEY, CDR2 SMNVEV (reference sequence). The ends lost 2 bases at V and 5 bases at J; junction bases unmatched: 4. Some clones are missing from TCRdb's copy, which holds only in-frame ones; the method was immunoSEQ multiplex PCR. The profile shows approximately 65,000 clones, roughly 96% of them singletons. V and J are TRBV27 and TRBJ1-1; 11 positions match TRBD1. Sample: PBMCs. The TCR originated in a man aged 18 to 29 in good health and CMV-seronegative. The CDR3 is CASSLTGQGATEAFF. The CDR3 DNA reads TGTGCCAGCAGTTTAACTGGACAGGGGGCTACTGAAGCTTTCTTT.